This T cell receptor beta chain originates from a study of response to subunit inactivated influenza vaccine. From the RT-PCR reads, TCRdb called clonotypes with MiXCR, one entry per CDR3 protein. The sample lists approximately 230,000 distinct CDR3 sequences; about 12% were seen once. Study findings and constraints: That few new T cells are recruited by each seasonal influenza vaccination was the authors' suggestion.

The V gene end was trimmed by 4 bases and the J gene end by 0 bases; junction bases not matched to a gene: 11. Germline-derived CDR1 and CDR2 are MGHRA and YSYEKL. CDR3 length: 17 amino acids. Points on this clonotype: Its target is unknown.

This chain joins TRBV4-1 and TRBJ2-7; 8 bases map to TRBD2. The TCR was taken from a man aged 45-60 years who received an inactivated influenza vaccine. The specimen comprised non-naive T cells sorted from PBMCs, sampled 14 to 15 days before vaccination. For the CDR3, the DNA is TGCGCCAGCAGCCCCCCCCTCTTAGCGGGGAGCTCCTACGAGCAGTACTTC. It codes for CASSPPLLAGSSYEQYF.